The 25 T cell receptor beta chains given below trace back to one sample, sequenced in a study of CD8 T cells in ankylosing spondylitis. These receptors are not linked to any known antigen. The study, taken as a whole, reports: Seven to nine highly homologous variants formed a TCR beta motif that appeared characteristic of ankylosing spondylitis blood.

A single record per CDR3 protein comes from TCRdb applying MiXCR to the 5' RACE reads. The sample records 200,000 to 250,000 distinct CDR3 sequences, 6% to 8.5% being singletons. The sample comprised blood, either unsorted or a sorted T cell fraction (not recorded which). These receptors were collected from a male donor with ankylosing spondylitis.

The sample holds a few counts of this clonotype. The CDR3 loop reads CASSHPGLAEKETQYF. For the CDR3, the DNA is TGCGCCAGCAGCCACCCGGGACTAGCGGAAAAAGAGACCCAGTACTTC. The genes are TRBV4-1 and TRBJ2-5, with 11 bases matching TRBD2. The V gene's germline CDR1 is MGHRA and CDR2 YSYEKL. V gave up 3 bases and J gave up 3 bases; unmatched junction bases: 6. CDR3 length: 16 residues.

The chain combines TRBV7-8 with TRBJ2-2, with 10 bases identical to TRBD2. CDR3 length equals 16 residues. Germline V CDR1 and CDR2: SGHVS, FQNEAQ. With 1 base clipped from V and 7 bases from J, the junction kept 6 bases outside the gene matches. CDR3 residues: CASSLGLAGVIGELFF. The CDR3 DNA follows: TGTGCCAGCAGCTTAGGGCTAGCGGGAGTAATCGGGGAGCTGTTTTTT.

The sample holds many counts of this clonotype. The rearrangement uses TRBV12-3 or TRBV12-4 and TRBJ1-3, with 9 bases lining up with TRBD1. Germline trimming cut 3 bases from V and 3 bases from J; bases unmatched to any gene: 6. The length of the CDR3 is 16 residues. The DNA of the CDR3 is TGTGCCAGCAGTTTCAACAGGGGGCCTATTGGAAACACCATATATTTT. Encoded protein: CASSFNRGPIGNTIYF.

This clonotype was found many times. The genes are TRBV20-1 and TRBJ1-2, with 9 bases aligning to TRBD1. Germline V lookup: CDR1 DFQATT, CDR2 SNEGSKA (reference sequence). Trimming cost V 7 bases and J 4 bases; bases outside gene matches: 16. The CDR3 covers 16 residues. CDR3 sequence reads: CSGGLDRGLPVYGYTF. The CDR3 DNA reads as TGCAGTGGGGGGCTGGACAGGGGTCTCCCTGTCTATGGCTACACCTTC.

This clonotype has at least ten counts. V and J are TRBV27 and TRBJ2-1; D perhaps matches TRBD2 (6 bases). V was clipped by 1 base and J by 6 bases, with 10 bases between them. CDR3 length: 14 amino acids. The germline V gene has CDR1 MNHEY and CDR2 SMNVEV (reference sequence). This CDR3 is CASSLLGLRNEQFF. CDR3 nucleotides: TGTGCCAGCAGTTTATTGGGACTCCGCAATGAGCAGTTCTTC.

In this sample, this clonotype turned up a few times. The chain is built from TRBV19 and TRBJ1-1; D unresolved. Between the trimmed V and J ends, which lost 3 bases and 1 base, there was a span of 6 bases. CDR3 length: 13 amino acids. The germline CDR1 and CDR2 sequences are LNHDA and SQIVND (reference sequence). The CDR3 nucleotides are TGTGCCAGTAGTATTTTGGGGAACACTGAAGCTTTCTTT. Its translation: CASSILGNTEAFF.

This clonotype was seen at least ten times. Here the CDR3 reads CASSEAWDRGDNEQFF. In DNA form, the CDR3 reads TGTGCCAGCAGTGAAGCGTGGGACCGCGGGGACAATGAGCAGTTCTTC. The rearrangement links TRBV2 to TRBJ2-1; a weak D match, TRBD2 (6 bases). The ends were cut back, 0 bases at V and 5 bases at J, with 14 bases in the middle. The CDR3 sequence is 16 residues long. Germline V gene data show CDR1 as SNHLY and CDR2 as FYNNEI.

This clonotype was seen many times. CDR3 nucleotide sequence: TGTGCCAGCAGCCAGGGGACTAGCTCCCCGGCGGATACGCAGTATTTT. The encoded protein is CASSQGTSSPADTQYF. The chain uses TRBV7-2 and TRBJ2-3, with TRBD2 matching 9 bases. The CDR3 is 16 residues long. Losses at the gene ends were 5 bases for V and 6 bases for J; bases not matched to a gene: 12. Germline V CDR1 and CDR2: SGHTA, FQGNSA. The full variable domain, with the rest looked up from reference TRBV7-2 and TRBJ2-3, is GAGVSQSPSNKVTEKGKDVELRCDPISGHTALYWYRQSLGQGLEFLIYFQGNSAPDKSGLPSDRFSAERTGGSVSTLTIQRTQQEDSAVYLCASSQGTSSPADTQYFGPGTRLTVL.

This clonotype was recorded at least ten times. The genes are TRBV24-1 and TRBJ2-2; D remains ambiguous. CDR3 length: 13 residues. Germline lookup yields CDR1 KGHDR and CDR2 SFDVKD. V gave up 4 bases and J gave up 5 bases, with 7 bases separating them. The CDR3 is CATSDLLTGELFF. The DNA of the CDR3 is TGTGCCACCAGTGACCTCCTTACCGGGGAGCTGTTTTTT.

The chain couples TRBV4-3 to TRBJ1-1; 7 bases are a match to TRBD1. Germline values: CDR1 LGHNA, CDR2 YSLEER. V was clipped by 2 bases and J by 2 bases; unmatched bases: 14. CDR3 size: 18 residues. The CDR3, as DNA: TGCGCCAGCAGCCAACGTTTCTTTAATCAGGGGGGAAACACTGAAGCTTTCTTT. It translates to CASSQRFFNQGGNTEAFF.

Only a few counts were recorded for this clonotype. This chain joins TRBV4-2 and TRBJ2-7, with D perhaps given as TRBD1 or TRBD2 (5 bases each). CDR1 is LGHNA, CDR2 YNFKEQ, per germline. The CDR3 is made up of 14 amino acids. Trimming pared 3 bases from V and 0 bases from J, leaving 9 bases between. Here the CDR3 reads CASSHTGASYEQYF. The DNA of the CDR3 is TGTGCCAGCAGCCACACCGGGGCCTCCTACGAGCAGTACTTC.

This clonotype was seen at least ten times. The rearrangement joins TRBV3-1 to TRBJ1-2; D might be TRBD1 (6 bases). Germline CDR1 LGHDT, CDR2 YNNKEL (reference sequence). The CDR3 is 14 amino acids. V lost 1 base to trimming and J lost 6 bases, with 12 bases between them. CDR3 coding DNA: TGTGCCAGCAGCCAAGCCCGCTACAGGGATGGCTACACCTTC. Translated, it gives CASSQARYRDGYTF.

CDR3 bases: TGTGCCAGCAGTTTAGACAGAAACTGGGGGCAGTACTTC. Its protein is CASSLDRNWGQYF. The J gene is TRBJ2-7, the V gene TRBV28, with D maybe TRBD1 (5 bases). From germline, CDR1 is MDHEN and CDR2 SYDVKM. The CDR3 covers 13 residues. V lost 2 bases to trimming and J lost 9 bases, with 14 bases between them.

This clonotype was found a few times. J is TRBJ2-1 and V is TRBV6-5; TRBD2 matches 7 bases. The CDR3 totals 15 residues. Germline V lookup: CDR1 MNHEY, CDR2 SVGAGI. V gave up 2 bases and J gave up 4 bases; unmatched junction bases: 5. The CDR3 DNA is TGTGCCAGCAGTTACGGGGGTAGCGGGTACAATGAGCAGTTCTTC. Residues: CASSYGGSGYNEQFF.

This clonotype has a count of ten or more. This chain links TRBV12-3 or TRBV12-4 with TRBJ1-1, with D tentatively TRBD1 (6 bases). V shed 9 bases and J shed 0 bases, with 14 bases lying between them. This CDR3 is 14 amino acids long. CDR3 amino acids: CASHWGQLNTEAFF. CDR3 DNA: TGTGCCAGTCACTGGGGGCAGTTGAACACTGAAGCTTTCTTT.

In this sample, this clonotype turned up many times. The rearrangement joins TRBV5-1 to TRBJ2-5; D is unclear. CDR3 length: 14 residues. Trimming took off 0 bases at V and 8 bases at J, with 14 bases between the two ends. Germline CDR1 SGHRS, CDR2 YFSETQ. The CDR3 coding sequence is TGCGCCAGCAGCTTGGCCGTACGGTCGGGTACCCAGTACTTC. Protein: CASSLAVRSGTQYF.

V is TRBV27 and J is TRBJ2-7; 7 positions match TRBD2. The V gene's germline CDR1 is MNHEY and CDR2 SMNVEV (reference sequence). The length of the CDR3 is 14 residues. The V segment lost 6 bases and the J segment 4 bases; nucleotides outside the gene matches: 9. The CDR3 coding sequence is TGTGCCAGCAGCGAGCGGGGCGCCGGGTACGAGCAGTACTTC. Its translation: CASSERGAGYEQYF.

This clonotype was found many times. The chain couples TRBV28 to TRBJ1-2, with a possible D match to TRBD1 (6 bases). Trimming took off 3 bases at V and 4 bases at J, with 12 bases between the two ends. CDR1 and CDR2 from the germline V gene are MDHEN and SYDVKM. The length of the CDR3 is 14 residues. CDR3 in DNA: TGTGCCAGCAGTTTGATAGGGGGGGGCTATGGCTACACCTTC. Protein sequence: CASSLIGGGYGYTF.

CDR3 coding DNA: TGTGCCATCAGTGAGGGGGGGCTCTCCGGCCTGAACACTGAAGCTTTCTTT. It specifies CAISEGGLSGLNTEAFF. The chain couples TRBV10-3 to TRBJ1-1; tentative D call: TRBD1 (6 bases). The V gene lost 2 bases and the J gene lost 0 bases, with 16 bases spanning the gap. This CDR3 has 17 amino acids. The germline V gene encodes CDR1 ENHRY and CDR2 SYGVKD.

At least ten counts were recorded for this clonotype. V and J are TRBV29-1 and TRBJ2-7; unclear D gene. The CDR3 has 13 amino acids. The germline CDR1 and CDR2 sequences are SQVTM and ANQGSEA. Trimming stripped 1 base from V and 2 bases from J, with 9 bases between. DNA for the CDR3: TGCAGCGTTGAAGGAGAGGTAACCTACGAGCAGTACTTC. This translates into CSVEGEVTYEQYF.

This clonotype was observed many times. CDR3 protein: CASSQGVMTGAYEQYF. DNA of the CDR3: TGCGCCAGCAGCCAGGGCGTGATGACTGGCGCCTACGAGCAGTACTTC. The chain is built from TRBV4-3 and TRBJ2-7; D is ambiguous. The germline gives CDR1 LGHNA, CDR2 YSLEER. V dropped 3 bases and J dropped 2 bases, with 17 bases sitting between them. The CDR3 runs to 16 residues.

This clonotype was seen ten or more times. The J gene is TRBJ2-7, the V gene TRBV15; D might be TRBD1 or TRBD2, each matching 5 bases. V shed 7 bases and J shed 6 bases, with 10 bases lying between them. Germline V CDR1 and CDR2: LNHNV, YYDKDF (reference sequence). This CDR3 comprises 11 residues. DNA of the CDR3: TGTGCCACCAACCGTGGGGGCGAGCAGTACTTC. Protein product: CATNRGGEQYF.

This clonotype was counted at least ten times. CDR3 sequence: CATSSARYQPQHF. The CDR3 nucleotides are TGTGCCACCAGCAGCGCTAGGTATCAGCCCCAGCATTTT. V is TRBV15 and J is TRBJ1-5; D unresolved. From germline, CDR1 is LNHNV and CDR2 YYDKDF (reference sequence). The CDR3 covers 13 residues. Trimming left V 3 bases short and J 5 bases short, with 8 bases between.

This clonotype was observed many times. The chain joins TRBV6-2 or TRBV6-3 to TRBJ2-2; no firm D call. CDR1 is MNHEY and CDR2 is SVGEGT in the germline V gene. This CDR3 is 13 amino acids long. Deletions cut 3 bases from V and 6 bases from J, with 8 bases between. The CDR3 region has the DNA TGTGCCAGCAGTTATAAAGCCGCCGGGGAGCTGTTTTTT. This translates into CASSYKAAGELFF.

The CDR3 here is CASSLSARAVETQYF. In DNA, the CDR3 is TGTGCCAGCAGCTTATCCGCCCGGGCTGTCGAGACCCAGTACTTC. The chain couples TRBV7-6 to TRBJ2-5; D is unclear. Germline lookup yields CDR1 SGHVS and CDR2 FNYEAQ. V was pared by 2 bases and J by 5 bases, with 15 bases between. CDR3 length equals 15 residues.